This T cell receptor beta chain is from a study of T-cell reconstitution after alpha-beta-depleted transplantation in children. This CDR3 comprises 16 residues. CDR1 is SQVTM and CDR2 is ANQGSEA in the germline V gene. J lost 4 bases, V lost 3 bases, and 10 bases had no gene match. The authors prepared the TCRbeta library with unique molecular identifiers. TCRdb reprocessed the PCR reads via MiXCR and lists one record per CDR3 protein. This table has 500,000 or so distinct CDR3 sequences, approximately 32% appearing once. This clonotype was observed once. The chain has TRBV29-1 and TRBJ2-1, with 9 bases identical to TRBD2. The sequence came from a human donor who donated a stem cell graft to a child with aplastic anemia. Sample: PBMCs from the stem cell graft donor, taken from the stem cell graft. In DNA form, the CDR3 reads TGCAGCGTTGAGACCCGCGCAGCGGGGGGATACAATGAGCAGTTCTTC. Protein sequence: CSVETRAAGGYNEQFF.